The present T cell receptor beta chain was sequenced within a study of blood T cell repertoires in COVID-19 (dated by TCRdb to about 2020). For context, the study as a whole: Collaborator samples came from the United States, Italy and Spain and covered acute and convalescent phases of COVID-19. The prospective study material was composed of cDNA or gDNA derived from T cells, B-cell-depleted T cells, or PBMCs. Deeply sampled blood TCRbeta repertoires from subjects exposed to, actively infected with, or recovered from COVID-19 were included in the dataset. The repertoires were released in a freely available public database intended as a resource for research on the immune response to SARS-CoV-2. The samples were drawn from two sources: the first 160 participants of the ongoing ImmuneRACE study, and 1,000 to 1,500 subjects contributed by 6 global collaborators. The sample metadata nearly always contained a de-identified subject ID, COVID-19 status, age in years and sex. Where available, HLA class I and class II types were obtained from metadata supplied by the sample provider rather than from assay-based typing.

Each collaborating institution followed its own protocols to collect whole blood in K2EDTA tubes. For TCRbeta analysis, collaborator samples were shipped as frozen whole blood, as isolated PBMCs, or as DNA extracted from either sample type. Remarks on this clone: Its antigen is currently not known. The record has no base qualities; no much larger clone is one base away.

The germline V gene provides CDR1 SGHAT and CDR2 FQNNGV. From cysteine to phenylalanine, the CDR3 is 18 amino acids long. The sequence is cut down to CDR3 DNA, 54 bases in frame from base 1. Trimmed from V: 5 bases; trimmed from J: 2 bases; junction bases lacking a gene match: 17. TCRbeta CDR3 regions were amplified from genomic DNA using the immunoSEQ Assay, a bias-controlled multiplex PCR. The published analysis was carried out like this. The number of nucleated cells in each sample was estimated by amplification of reference gene primers within the assay. To quantify the absolute abundance of each unique TCRbeta CDR3 rearrangement, sequence reads were collapsed and filtered. For each sample, productive Simpson clonality was calculated as the square root of Simpson's diversity index across productive rearrangements. TCRdb limited this immuneACCESS table to in-frame rearrangements with V and J called. A share of clones is missing; checked studies link under half to unresolved V genes, and the rest is unexplained. V and J calls and clone size come straight from that table; D and trimming were deduced from the DNA. This sample comprises roughly 250,000 clones, roughly 83% of them detected only once. The top ten clonotypes cover around 9.9% of the sample.

General findings and caveats noted by the study authors: The amount of clinical and demographic metadata varied by source and participant and was provided uncurated.

The specimen sequenced was peripheral blood. The chain couples TRBV11-2 to TRBJ2-7; the junction holds 8 bases that match TRBD1. The sequence was obtained from a woman aged 80 or over with acute or convalescent COVID-19. CDR3 loop: CASSITPQGARAPYEQYF. The DNA is TGTGCCAGCAGCATTACCCCTCAGGGGGCTCGGGCCCCCTACGAGCAGTACTTC.